This T cell receptor (beta chain) was obtained from a study of blood T cell repertoires in COVID-19. The assay was immunoSEQ multiplex PCR, and TCRdb's table has in-frame clones only and misses some. This sample has 150,000 to 200,000 clones, with 80% to 90% found just once. The V end was cut by 4 bases, the J end by 3 bases, with 13 bases between. This CDR3 has 14 residues. Germline CDR1 is SGHDN and CDR2 is FVKESK. This receptor was obtained from a woman in her seventies with COVID-19, enrolled during active disease. The chain uses TRBV14 and TRBJ2-7; the D gene is possibly TRBD2 (5 bases). The sample consisted of peripheral blood. This CDR3 is CASSPRGSLYEQYF. CDR3 DNA: TGTGCCAGCAGCCCCCGAGGGTCTCTCTACGAGCAGTACTTC.